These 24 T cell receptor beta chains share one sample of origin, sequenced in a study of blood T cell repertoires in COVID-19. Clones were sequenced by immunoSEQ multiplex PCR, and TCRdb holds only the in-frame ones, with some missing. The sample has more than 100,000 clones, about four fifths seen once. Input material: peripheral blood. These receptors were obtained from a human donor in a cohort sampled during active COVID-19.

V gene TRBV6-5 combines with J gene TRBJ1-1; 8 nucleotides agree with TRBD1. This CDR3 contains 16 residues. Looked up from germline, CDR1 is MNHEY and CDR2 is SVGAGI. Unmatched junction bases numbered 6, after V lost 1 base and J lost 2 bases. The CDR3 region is CASSYFSGQGNTEAFF. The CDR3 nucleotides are TGTGCCAGCAGTTACTTCTCAGGACAGGGCAACACTGAAGCTTTCTTT.

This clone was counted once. The CDR3 DNA reads TGTGCCAGCAGCTTGGGACACCAGTCCAATGAGCAGTTCTTC. Residues: CASSLGHQSNEQFF. The rearrangement uses TRBV11-2 and TRBJ2-1, with D possibly being TRBD1 (6 bases). Trimming removed 3 bases at V and 6 bases at J, with 12 bases between. This CDR3 comprises 14 residues. Germline V gene lookup returns CDR1 SGHAT and CDR2 FQNNGV.

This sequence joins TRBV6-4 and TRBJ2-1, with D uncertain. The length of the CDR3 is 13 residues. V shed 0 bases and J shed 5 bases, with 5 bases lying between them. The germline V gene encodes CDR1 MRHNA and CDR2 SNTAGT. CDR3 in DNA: TGTGCCAGCAGTGACTCTGGCAACAATGAGCAGTTCTTC. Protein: CASSDSGNNEQFF.

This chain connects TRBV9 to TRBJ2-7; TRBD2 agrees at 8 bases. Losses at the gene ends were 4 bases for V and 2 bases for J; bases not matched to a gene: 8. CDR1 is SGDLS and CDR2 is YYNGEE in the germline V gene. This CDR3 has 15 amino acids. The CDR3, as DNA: TGTGCCAGCAGCTACGGGACTAGGGAGGCCTACGAGCAGTACTTC. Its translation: CASSYGTREAYEQYF.

The CDR3 DNA follows: TGCGCCAGCAGCCTTAGCGGGGTCGGCACAGATACGCAGTATTTT. Translation: CASSLSGVGTDTQYF. This chain connects TRBV4-3 to TRBJ2-3; 8 bases fit TRBD2. Per germline, CDR1 LGHNA and CDR2 YSLEER. This CDR3 has 15 amino acids. J was trimmed by 1 base and V by 4 bases; bases with no gene match: 4.

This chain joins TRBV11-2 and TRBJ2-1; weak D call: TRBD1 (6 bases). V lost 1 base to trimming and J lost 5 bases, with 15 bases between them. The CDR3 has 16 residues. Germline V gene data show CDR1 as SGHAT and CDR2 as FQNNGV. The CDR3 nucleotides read TGTGCCAGCAGCTTAGGTGGGACAAGGGTTGACAATGAGCAGTTCTTC. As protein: CASSLGGTRVDNEQFF.

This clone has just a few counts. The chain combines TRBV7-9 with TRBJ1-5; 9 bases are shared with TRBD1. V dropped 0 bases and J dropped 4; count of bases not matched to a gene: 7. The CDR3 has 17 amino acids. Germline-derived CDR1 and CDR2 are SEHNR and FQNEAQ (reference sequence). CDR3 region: CASSLASGTGMNQPQHF. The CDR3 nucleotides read TGTGCCAGCAGCTTAGCCTCCGGGACAGGGATGAATCAGCCCCAGCATTTT.

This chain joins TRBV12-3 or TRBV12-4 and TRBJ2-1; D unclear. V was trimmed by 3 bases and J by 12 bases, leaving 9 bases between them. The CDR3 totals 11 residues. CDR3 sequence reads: CASSFFGGQFF. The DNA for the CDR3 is TGTGCCAGCAGTTTTTTCGGCGGGCAGTTCTTC.

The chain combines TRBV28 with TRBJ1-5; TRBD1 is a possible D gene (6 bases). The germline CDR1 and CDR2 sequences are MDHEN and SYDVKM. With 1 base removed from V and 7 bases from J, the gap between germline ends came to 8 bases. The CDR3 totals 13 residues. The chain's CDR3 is CASSLLGAQPQHF. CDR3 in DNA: TGTGCCAGCAGTTTATTGGGGGCCCAGCCCCAGCATTTT. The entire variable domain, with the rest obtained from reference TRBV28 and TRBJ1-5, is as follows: DVKVTQSSRYLVKRTGEKVFLECVQDMDHENMFWYRQDPGLGLRLIYFSYDVKMKEKGDIPEGYSVSREKKERFSLILESASTNQTSMYLCASSLLGAQPQHFGDGTRLSIL.

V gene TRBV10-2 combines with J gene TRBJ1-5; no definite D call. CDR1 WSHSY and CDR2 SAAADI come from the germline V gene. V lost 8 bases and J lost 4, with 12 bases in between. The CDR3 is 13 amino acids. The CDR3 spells CASRSGGNQPQHF. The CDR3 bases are TGCGCCAGCCGCTCGGGAGGTAATCAGCCCCAGCATTTT.

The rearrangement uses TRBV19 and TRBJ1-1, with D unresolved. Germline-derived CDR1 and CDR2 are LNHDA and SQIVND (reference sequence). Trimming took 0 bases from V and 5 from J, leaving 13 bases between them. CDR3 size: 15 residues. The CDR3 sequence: CASSIDWPVVTEAFF. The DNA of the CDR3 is TGTGCCAGTAGTATAGATTGGCCAGTTGTAACTGAAGCTTTCTTT.

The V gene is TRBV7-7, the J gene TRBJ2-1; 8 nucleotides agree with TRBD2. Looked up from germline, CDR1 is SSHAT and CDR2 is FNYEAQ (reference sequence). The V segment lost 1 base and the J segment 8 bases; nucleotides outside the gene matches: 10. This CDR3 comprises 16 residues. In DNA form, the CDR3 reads TGTGCCAGCAGCTTAGGGTTAGGAGCGGGGGTGGATGAGCAGTTCTTC. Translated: CASSLGLGAGVDEQFF.

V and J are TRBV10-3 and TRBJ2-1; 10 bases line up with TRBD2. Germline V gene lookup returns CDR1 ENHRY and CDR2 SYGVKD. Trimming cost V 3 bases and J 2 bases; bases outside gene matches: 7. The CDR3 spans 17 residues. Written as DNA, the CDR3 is TGTGCCATCAGTGATACCGTACTAGCGGGGACCTACAATGAGCAGTTCTTC. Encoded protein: CAISDTVLAGTYNEQFF.

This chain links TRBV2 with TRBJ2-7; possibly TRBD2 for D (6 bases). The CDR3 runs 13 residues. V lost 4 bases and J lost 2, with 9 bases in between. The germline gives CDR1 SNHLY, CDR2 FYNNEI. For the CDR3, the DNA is TGTGCCAGCAGTGTTAGCGGTACCTACGAGCAGTACTTC. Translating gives CASSVSGTYEQYF.

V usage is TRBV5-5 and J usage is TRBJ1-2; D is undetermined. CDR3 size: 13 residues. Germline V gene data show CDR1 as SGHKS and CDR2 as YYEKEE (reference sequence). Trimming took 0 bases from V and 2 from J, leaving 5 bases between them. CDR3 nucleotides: TGTGCCAGCAGCTTGGAGGAGAACTATGGCTACACCTTC. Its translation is CASSLEENYGYTF.

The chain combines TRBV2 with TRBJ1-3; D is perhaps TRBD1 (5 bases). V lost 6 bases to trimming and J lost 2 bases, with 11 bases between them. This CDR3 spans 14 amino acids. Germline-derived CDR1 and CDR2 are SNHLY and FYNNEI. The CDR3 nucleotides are TGTGCCAGCAGCGGGGGGATGGCTGGAAACACCATATATTTT. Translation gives CASSGGMAGNTIYF.

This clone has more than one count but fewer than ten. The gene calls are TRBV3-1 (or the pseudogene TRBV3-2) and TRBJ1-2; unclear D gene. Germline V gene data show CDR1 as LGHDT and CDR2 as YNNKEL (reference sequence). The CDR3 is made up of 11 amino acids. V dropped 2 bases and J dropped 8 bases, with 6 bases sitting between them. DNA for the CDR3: TGTGCCAGCAGCCAACCGGGGGGCTACACCTTC. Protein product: CASSQPGGYTF.

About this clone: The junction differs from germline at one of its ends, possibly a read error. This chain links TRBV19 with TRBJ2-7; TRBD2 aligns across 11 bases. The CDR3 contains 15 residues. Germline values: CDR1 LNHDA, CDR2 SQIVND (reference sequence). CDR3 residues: CASSDLAGGTYKQYF. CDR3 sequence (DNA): TGTGCCAGTAGTGATCTAGCGGGGGGAACCTACAAGCAGTACTTC. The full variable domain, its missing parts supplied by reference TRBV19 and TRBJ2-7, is DGGITQSPKYLFRKEGQNVTLSCEQNLNHDAMYWYRQDPGQGLRLIYYSQIVNDFQKGDIAEGYSVSREKKESFPLTVTSAQKNPTAFYLCASSDLAGGTYKQYFGPGTRLTVT.

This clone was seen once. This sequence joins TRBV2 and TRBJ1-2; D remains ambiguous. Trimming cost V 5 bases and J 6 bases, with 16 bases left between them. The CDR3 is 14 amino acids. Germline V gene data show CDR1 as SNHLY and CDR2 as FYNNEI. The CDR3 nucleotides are TGTGCCAGCAGTCTGCTACTGGAGGAAAATGGCTACACCTTC. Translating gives CASSLLLEENGYTF.

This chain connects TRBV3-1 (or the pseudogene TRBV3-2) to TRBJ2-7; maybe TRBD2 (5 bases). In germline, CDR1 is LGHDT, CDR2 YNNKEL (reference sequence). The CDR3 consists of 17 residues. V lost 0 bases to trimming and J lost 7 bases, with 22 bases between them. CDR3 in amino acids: CASSQDPSGHSRGEQYF. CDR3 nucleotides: TGTGCCAGCAGCCAAGATCCCAGCGGTCATTCTCGTGGGGAGCAGTACTTC.

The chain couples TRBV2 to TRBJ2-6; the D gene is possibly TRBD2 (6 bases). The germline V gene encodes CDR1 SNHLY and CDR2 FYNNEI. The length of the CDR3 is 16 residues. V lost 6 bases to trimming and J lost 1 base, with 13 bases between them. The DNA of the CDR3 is TGTGCCAGCAGGCGGGGCGCCGTGTCTGGGGCCAACGTCCTGACTTTC. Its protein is CASRRGAVSGANVLTF.

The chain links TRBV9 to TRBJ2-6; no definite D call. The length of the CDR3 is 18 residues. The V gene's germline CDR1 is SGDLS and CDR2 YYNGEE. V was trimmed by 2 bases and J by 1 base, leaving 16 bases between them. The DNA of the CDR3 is TGTGCCAGCAGCGTCGGGTATCTGAGAGGATCTGGGGCCAACGTCCTGACTTTC. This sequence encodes CASSVGYLRGSGANVLTF. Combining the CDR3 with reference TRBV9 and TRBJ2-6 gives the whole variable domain DSGVTQTPKHLITATGQRVTLRCSPRSGDLSVYWYQQSLDQGLQFLIQYYNGEERAKGNILERFSAQQFPDLHSELNLSSLELGDSALYFCASSVGYLRGSGANVLTFGAGSRLTVL.

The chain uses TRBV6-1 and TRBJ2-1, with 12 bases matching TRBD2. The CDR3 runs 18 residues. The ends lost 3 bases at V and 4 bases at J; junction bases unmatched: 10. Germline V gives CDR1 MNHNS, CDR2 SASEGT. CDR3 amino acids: CASSEIGLAGTFYNEQFF. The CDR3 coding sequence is TGTGCCAGCAGTGAGATTGGACTAGCGGGGACTTTTTACAATGAGCAGTTCTTC.

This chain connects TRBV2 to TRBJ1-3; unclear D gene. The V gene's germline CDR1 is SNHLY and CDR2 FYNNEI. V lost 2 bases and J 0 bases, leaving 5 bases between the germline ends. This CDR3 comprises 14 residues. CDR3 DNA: TGTGCCAGCAGTGAACAGATCTCTGGAAACACCATATATTTT. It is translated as CASSEQISGNTIYF.